This T cell receptor beta chain was recovered during a study of cytomegalovirus exposure and HLA in healthy donors. Healthy bone marrow donors made up the donor group. Notes on this clone: No antigen is known for it.

The CDR3 totals 18 residues. Germline-derived CDR1 and CDR2 are LNHDA and SQIVND (reference sequence). V was clipped by 4 bases and J by 5 bases; unmatched bases: 16. General study points: In a later analysis, TCR beta V- and J-gene trimming was associated with a missense DCLRE1C variant. In a later analysis, HLA-associated beta chains showed higher expansion and lower generation probabilities than comparable chains.

Primers: 60 Vbeta forward and 13 Jbeta reverse. How the authors handled the data: Among the unique TCR beta chains that a later analysis counted, about 84 million in all, roughly 10 million were shared. Method: immunoSEQ multiplex PCR; TCRdb's copy keeps in-frame clones and lacks some. From that table come the V and J calls and clone size; the DNA was used to work out D and trimming. The sample lists 110,000 to 150,000 clones; roughly 73% were seen once. Sequencing was performed on PBMCs. This TCR was sampled from a female donor in good health and CMV-seronegative. The chain uses TRBV19 and TRBJ1-1, with 10 bases matching TRBD1. CDR3 protein: CASSTAPGTGVMRTEAFF. CDR3 in DNA: TGTGCCAGTAGTACAGCGCCTGGGACAGGGGTGATGAGGACTGAAGCTTTCTTT.